This passage covers 15 T cell receptor beta chains from one sample sequenced in a study of spatial heterogeneity in lung cancer. TCRdb re-called the 5' RACE reads through MiXCR, storing one row per CDR3 protein. The top ten hold 7% to 8.5% of the sample, which has roughly 20,000 distinct CDR3 sequences, 3.5% to 5% seen once. The time point: sample taken at primary tumor resection. In each case, whole RNA from tumor, nontumor lung or frozen PBMC was sequenced unsorted. Material: PBMCs, obtained at surgery. The receptors come from a male donor with early-stage non-small cell lung cancer.

This chain uses TRBV12-3 or TRBV12-4 with TRBJ2-5; TRBD2 matches 8 bases. The CDR3 extends over 15 amino acids. After removal of 5 bases from V and 5 bases from J, the junction contained 10 bases not matched to a gene. As DNA, the CDR3 is TGTGCCAGCAGTCCCCCGGCGGGGGGCAGGGAGACCCAGTACTTC. This codes for CASSPPAGGRETQYF.

There are many counts of this clonotype. The chain is built from TRBV7-9 and TRBJ2-3, with TRBD1 matching over 7 bases. The ends lost 6 bases at V and 4 bases at J; junction bases unmatched: 7. CDR3 size: 14 residues. Germline V gene sequence: CDR1 SEHNR, CDR2 FQNEAQ (reference sequence). The DNA of the CDR3 is TGTGCCAGCAGTTACAGGGGAGCGGCAGATACGCAGTATTTT. Amino acid sequence: CASSYRGAADTQYF.

In this sample, this clonotype turned up many times. The rearrangement uses TRBV9 and TRBJ2-3; 10 bases match TRBD2. Germline loops: CDR1 SGDLS, CDR2 YYNGEE. The CDR3 has 15 residues. V lost 7 bases, J lost 0 bases, and 5 bases stayed unmatched. The CDR3 nucleotides read TGTGCCAGCGGACGACTAGCGGGCAGCACAGATACGCAGTATTTT. Translated, it gives CASGRLAGSTDTQYF.

This clonotype was picked up many times. This chain links TRBV21-1 with TRBJ2-7. TRBV21-1 is reported as a pseudogene. This CDR3 has 16 residues. CDR3: CASSKESRSTPYEQYF. DNA for the CDR3: TGTGCCAGCAGCAAAGAGTCGAGGTCAACTCCCTACGAGCAGTACTTC.

This clonotype was recorded many times. The V and J genes are TRBV10-3 and TRBJ2-7; no firm D call. Trimming stripped 4 bases from V and 6 bases from J, with 13 bases between. Germline CDR1 reads ENHRY; CDR2 reads SYGVKD. This CDR3 comprises 13 residues. The CDR3 coding sequence is TGTGCCATCAGTGGAGGAAGGAACGGCGAGCAGTACTTC. Its protein product is CAISGGRNGEQYF.

This clonotype is termed medium-sized. As DNA, the CDR3 is TGTGCCAGCACCCACAGGGGACTGGACAGGGTCTCCAGACATGCAACTAATGAAAAACTGTTTTTT. Translated, it gives CASTHRGLDRVSRHATNEKLFF. V usage is TRBV12-3 or TRBV12-4 and J usage is TRBJ1-4; 8 bases map to TRBD1. V gave up 7 bases and J gave up 0 bases; unmatched junction bases: 25. The length of the CDR3 is 22 residues.

The chain combines TRBV20-1 with TRBJ2-5; possible D gene TRBD2, 6 bases. This CDR3 spans 15 amino acids. Trimming removed 7 bases from V and 0 bases from J, with 18 bases in between. Germline CDR1 DFQATT, CDR2 SNEGSKA (reference sequence). In DNA, the CDR3 is TGCAGTGTGCGAGGAGCGGGCCAAGACCAAGAGACCCAGTACTTC. Amino acid sequence: CSVRGAGQDQETQYF.

This clonotype was detected many times. This chain connects TRBV20-1 to TRBJ2-7; D is tentatively TRBD1 or TRBD2 (5 bases each). CDR3 size: 15 residues. The germline V gene has CDR1 DFQATT and CDR2 SNEGSKA (reference sequence). Deletions cut 6 bases from V and 6 bases from J, with 24 bases between. CDR3 nucleotides: TGCAGTGCCCATACCGGGGCAGGGATTTTTCGCGAGCAGTACTTC. Translated, it gives CSAHTGAGIFREQYF.

There are many counts of this clonotype. The chain recombines TRBV5-5 with TRBJ1-5; 9 bases agree with TRBD1. CDR1 SGHKS and CDR2 YYEKEE come from the germline V gene (reference sequence). Trimming at V came to 0 bases and at J to 4 bases, leaving 8 bases not matched to a gene. CDR3 length equals 17 residues. The DNA of the CDR3 is TGTGCCAGCAGCTTGGAGGAGACAGGGGGATCAAATCAGCCCCAGCATTTT. Protein sequence: CASSLEETGGSNQPQHF.

The rearrangement joins TRBV7-3 to TRBJ2-3, with 11 bases identical to TRBD2. Looked up from germline, CDR1 is SGHTA and CDR2 is FQGTGA. V lost 4 bases to trimming and J lost 6 bases; unmatched junction nucleotides: 9. This CDR3 has 16 residues. CDR3 region: CASSSRSGGAPDTQYF. The CDR3 DNA is TGTGCCAGCAGCTCCCGTAGCGGGGGGGCTCCGGATACGCAGTATTTT.

In this sample, this clonotype turned up many times. J is TRBJ2-3 and V is TRBV11-2; D is unclear. Germline V gene lookup returns CDR1 SGHAT and CDR2 FQNNGV. The V end was cut by 0 bases, the J end by 3 bases, with 10 bases between. The CDR3 is made up of 15 amino acids. The CDR3 nucleotides read TGTGCCAGCAGCTTAGATCCTAGTCCGACAGATACGCAGTATTTT. Amino acids: CASSLDPSPTDTQYF.

This clonotype came up many times. V gene TRBV11-2 combines with J gene TRBJ2-1, with 12 bases matching TRBD1. CDR3 length: 17 amino acids. From germline, CDR1 is SGHAT and CDR2 FQNNGV. V trimming: 1 base; J trimming: 7 bases; junction bases outside the gene matches: 8. The CDR3 DNA is TGTGCCAGCAGCTTAGTTCTCTTGGGACAGGGGGCAAATGAGCAGTTCTTC. As protein: CASSLVLLGQGANEQFF.

This clonotype was counted at least ten times. CDR3 in amino acids: CAISEIRTERYGYTF. The CDR3, as DNA: TGTGCCATCAGTGAGATCCGGACAGAGCGCTATGGCTACACCTTC. The chain employs TRBV10-3 and TRBJ1-2; maybe TRBD1 (6 bases). V was cut by 2 bases and J by 4 bases, with 14 bases left in between. Germline CDR1 and CDR2: ENHRY and SYGVKD. CDR3 size: 15 residues.

This clonotype was picked up a small number of times. The chain has TRBV11-3 and TRBJ2-3, with TRBD1 matching over 9 bases. Germline CDR1 is SGHNT and CDR2 is YENEEA. The trim removed 4 bases at V and 0 bases at J, leaving 5 bases unmatched. There are 16 residues in the CDR3. The CDR3 DNA sequence: TGTGCCAGCAGCTCAACCGGGACAGGGAGCACAGATACGCAGTATTTT. This encodes CASSSTGTGSTDTQYF.

This clonotype has a count of ten or more. J is TRBJ2-5 and V is TRBV15; D is tentatively TRBD1 or TRBD2 (6 bases each). The germline V and J ends were trimmed by 3 bases and 1 base, with 12 bases remaining between them. The CDR3 has 15 residues. Germline V gene data show CDR1 as LNHNV and CDR2 as YYDKDF (reference sequence). CDR3 sequence: CATSSTGASQETQYF. The CDR3 bases are TGTGCCACCAGCAGCACGGGGGCGAGCCAAGAGACCCAGTACTTC.